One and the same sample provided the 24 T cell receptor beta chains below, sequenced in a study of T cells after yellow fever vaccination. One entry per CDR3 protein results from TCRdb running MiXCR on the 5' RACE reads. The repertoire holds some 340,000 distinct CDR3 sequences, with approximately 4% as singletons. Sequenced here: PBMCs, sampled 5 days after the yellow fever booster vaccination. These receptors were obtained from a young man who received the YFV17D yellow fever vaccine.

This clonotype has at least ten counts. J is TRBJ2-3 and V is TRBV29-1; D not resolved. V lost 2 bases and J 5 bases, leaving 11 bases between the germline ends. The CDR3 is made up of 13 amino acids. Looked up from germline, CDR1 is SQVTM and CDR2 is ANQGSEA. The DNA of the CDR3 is TGCAGCGTTGAACCCGATCCGGGAGATACGCAGTATTTT. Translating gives CSVEPDPGDTQYF.

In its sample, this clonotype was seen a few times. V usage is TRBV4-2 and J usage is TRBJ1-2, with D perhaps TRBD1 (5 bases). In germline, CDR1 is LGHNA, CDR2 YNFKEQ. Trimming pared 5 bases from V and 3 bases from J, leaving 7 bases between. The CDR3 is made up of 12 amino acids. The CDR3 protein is CASSGRDYGYTF. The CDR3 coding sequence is TGTGCCAGCAGCGGCAGGGACTATGGCTACACCTTC.

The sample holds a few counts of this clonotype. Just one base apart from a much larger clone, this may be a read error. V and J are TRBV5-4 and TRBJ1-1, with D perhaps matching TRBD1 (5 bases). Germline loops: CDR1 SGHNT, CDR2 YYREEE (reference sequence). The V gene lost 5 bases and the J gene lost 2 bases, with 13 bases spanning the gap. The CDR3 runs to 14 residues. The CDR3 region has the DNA TGTGCCAGCAGACCCGACAGTGTCAACACTGAAGCTTTCTTT. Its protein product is CASRPDSVNTEAFF.

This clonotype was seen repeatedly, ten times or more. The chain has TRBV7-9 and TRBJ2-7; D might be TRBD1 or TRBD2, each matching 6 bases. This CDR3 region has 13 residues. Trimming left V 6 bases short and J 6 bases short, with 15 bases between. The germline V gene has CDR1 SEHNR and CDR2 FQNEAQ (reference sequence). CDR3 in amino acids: CASSHGRGGEQYV. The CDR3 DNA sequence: TGTGCCAGCAGTCACGGGAGAGGGGGCGAGCAGTACGTC.

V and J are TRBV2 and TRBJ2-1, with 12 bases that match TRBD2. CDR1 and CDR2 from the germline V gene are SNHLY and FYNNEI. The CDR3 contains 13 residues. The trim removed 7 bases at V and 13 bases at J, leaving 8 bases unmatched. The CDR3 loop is CASTPTSGGLQFF. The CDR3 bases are TGTGCCAGCACCCCGACTAGCGGGGGTTTACAGTTCTTC.

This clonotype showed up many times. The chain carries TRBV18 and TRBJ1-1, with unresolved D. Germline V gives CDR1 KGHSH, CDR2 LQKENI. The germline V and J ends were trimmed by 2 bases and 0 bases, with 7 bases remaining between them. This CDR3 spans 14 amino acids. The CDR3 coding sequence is TGTGCCAGCTCACCAAGCGGAATGAACACTGAAGCTTTCTTT. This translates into CASSPSGMNTEAFF.

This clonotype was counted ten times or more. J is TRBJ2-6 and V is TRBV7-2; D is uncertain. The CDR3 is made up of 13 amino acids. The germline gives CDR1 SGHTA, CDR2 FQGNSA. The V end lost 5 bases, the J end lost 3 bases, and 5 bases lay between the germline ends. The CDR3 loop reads CASSISGANVLTF. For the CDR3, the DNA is TGTGCCAGCAGCATCAGTGGGGCCAACGTCCTGACTTTC.

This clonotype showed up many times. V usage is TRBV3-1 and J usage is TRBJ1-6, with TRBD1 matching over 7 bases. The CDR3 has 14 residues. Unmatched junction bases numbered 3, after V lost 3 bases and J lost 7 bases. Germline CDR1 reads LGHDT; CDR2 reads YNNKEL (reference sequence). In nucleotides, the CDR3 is TGTGCCAGCAGCCATGGGACAGAAAATTCACCCCTCCACTTT. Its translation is CASSHGTENSPLHF.

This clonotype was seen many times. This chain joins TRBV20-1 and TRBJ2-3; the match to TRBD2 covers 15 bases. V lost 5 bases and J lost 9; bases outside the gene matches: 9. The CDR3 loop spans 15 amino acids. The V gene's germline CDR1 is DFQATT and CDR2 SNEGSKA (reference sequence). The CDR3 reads CSAAQGLAGGGTQYF. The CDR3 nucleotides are TGCAGTGCTGCCCAGGGACTAGCGGGGGGAGGGACGCAGTATTTT.

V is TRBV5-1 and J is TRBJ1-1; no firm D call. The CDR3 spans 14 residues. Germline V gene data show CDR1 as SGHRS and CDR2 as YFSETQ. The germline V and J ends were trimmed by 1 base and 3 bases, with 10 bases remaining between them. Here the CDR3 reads CASSLMDGDTEAFF. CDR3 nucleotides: TGCGCCAGCAGCTTGATGGATGGAGACACTGAAGCTTTCTTT.

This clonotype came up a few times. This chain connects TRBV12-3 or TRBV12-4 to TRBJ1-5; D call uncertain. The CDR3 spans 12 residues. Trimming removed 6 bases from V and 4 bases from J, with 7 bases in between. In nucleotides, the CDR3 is TGTGCCAGCAGCCCCCAAAATCAGCCCCAGCATTTT. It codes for CASSPQNQPQHF.

CDR3 in amino acids: CASSPGRGLDTQYF. CDR3 sequence (DNA): TGCGCCAGCAGCCCTGGCAGGGGGCTAGATACGCAGTATTTT. The V gene is TRBV5-1, the J gene TRBJ2-3, with TRBD1 matching over 8 bases. The CDR3 is 14 amino acids. V was clipped by 4 bases and J by 5 bases; unmatched bases: 6. CDR1 SGHRS and CDR2 YFSETQ come from the germline V gene.

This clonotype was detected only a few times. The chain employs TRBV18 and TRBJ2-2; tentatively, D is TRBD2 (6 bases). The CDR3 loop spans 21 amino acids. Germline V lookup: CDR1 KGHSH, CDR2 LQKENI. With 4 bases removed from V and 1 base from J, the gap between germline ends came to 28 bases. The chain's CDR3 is CASSLQENVQVWRENTGELFF. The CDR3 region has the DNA TGTGCCAGCTCACTTCAAGAAAATGTTCAGGTCTGGCGGGAGAACACCGGGGAGCTGTTTTTT.

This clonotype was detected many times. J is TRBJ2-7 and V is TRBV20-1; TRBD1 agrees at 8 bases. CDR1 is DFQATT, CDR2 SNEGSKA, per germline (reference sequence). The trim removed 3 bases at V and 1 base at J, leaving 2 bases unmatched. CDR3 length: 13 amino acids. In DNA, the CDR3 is TGCAGTGCTAGTACAGGGGGTTCCTACGAGCAGTACTTC. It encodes CSASTGGSYEQYF.

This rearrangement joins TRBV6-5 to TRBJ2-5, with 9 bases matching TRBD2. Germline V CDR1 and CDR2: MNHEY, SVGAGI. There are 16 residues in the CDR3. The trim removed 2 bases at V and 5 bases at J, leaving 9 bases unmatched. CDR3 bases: TGTGCCAGCAGTTACGGGGCGGGGGGGCCAATGGAGACCCAGTACTTC. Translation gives CASSYGAGGPMETQYF.

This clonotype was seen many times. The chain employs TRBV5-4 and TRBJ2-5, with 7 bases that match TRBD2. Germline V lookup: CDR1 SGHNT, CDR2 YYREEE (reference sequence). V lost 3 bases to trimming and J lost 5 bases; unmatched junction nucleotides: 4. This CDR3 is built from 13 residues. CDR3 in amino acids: CASSWSGRETQYF. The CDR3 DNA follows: TGTGCCAGCAGCTGGTCCGGGAGGGAGACCCAGTACTTC. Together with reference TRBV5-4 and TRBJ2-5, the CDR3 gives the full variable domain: ETGVTQSPTHLIKTRGQQVTLRCSSQSGHNTVSWYQQALGQGPQFIFQYYREEENGRGNFPPRFSGLQFPNYSSELNVNALELDDSALYLCASSWSGRETQYFGPGTRLLVL.

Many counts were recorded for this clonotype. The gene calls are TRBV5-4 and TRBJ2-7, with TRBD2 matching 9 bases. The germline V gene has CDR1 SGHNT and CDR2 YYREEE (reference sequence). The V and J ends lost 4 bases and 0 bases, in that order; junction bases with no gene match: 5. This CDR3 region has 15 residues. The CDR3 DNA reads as TGTGCCAGCAGCGCAGCGGGGGGTCTCTCCTACGAGCAGTACTTC. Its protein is CASSAAGGLSYEQYF.

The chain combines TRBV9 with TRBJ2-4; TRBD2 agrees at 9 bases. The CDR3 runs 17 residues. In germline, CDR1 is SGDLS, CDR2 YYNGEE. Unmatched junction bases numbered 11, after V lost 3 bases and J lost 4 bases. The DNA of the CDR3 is TGTGCCAGCAGCGCCCCAGCAGCGGGGGGCCTTAAAAACATTCAGTACTTC. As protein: CASSAPAAGGLKNIQYF.

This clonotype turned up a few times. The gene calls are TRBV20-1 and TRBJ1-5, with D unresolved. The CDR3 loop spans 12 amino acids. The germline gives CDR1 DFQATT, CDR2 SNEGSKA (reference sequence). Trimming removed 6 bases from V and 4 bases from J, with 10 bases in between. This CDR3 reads CSALNGNQPQHF. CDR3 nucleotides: TGCAGTGCCCTAAACGGTAATCAGCCCCAGCATTTT.

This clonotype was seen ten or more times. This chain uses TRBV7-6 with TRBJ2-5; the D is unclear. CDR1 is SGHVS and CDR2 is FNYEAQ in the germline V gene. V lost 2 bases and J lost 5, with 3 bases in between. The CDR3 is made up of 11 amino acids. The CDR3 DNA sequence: TGTGCCAGCAGCTTAATGGAGACCCAGTACTTC. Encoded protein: CASSLMETQYF.

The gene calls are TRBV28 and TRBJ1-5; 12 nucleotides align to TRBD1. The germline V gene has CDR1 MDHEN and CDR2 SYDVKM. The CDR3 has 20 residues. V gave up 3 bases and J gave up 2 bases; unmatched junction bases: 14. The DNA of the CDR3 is TGTGCCAGCAGTTTTAGGCCGGGACAGGGGGCCTTCGGGGGCAATCAGCCCCAGCATTTT. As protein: CASSFRPGQGAFGGNQPQHF.

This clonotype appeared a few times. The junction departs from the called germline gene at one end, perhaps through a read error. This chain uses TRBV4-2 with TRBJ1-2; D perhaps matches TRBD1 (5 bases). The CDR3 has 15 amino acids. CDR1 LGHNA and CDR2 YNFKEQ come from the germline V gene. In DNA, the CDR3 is TGTGCCAGCAGCCAAGCCGACAGCAATATTAAGGTGGTCGCCTTC. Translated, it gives CASSQADSNIKVVAF.

CDR3 in amino acids: CASSSRGVRLTDTQYF. CDR3 DNA: TGTGCCAGCAGCTCGAGAGGCGTCAGACTCACAGATACGCAGTATTTT. V and J are TRBV7-9 and TRBJ2-3, with unresolved D. Trimming removed 4 bases at V and 2 bases at J, with 16 bases between. CDR3 length: 16 amino acids. Germline CDR1 and CDR2: SEHNR and FQNEAQ (reference sequence).

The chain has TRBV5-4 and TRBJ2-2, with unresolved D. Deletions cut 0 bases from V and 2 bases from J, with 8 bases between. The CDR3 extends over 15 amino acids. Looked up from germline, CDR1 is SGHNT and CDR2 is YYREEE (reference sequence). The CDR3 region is CASSLGFSNTGELFF. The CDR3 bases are TGTGCCAGCAGCTTGGGTTTCTCTAACACCGGGGAGCTGTTTTTT.